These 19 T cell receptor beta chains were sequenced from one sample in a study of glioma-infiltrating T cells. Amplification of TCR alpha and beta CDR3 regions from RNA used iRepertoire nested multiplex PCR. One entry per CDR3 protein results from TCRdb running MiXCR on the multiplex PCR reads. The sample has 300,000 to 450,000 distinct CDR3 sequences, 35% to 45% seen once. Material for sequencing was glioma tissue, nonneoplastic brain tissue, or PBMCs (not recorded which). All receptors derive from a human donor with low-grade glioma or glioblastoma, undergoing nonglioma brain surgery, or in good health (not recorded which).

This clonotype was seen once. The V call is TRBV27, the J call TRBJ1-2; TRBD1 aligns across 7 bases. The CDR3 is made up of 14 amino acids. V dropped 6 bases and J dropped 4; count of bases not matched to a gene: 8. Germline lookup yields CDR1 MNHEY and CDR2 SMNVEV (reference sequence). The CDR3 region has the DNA TGTGCCAGCAGCGAGGGGGCAGTTAGCTATGGCTACACCTTC. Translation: CASSEGAVSYGYTF.

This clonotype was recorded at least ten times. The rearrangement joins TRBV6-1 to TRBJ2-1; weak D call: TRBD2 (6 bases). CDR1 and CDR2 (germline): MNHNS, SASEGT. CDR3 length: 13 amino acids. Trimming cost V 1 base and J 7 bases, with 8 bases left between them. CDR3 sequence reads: CASSEGEANEQFF. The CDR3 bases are TGTGCCAGCAGTGAAGGGGAGGCGAATGAGCAGTTCTTC.

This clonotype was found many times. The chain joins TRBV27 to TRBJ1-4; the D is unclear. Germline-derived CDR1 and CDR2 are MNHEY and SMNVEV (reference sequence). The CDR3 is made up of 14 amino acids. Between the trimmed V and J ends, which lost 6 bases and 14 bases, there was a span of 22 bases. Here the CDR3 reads CASSSRSHDYVLFF. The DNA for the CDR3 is TGTGCCAGCAGCTCCAGGTCCCACGATTATGTGCTGTTTTTT.

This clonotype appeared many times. The CDR3 coding sequence is TGTGCCAGCAGTTTATCGTTGGACAGCATGAACACTGAAGCTTTCTTT. It encodes CASSLSLDSMNTEAFF. This chain uses TRBV27 with TRBJ1-1, with a weak D call TRBD1 (6 bases). Trimming stripped 0 bases from V and 0 bases from J, with 11 bases between. Per germline, CDR1 MNHEY and CDR2 SMNVEV (reference sequence). The CDR3 length is 16 residues.

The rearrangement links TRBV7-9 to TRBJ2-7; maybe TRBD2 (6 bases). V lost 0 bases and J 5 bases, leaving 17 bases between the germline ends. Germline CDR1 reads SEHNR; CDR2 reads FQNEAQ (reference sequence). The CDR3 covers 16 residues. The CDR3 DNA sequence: TGTGCCAGCAGCTTAGCGTTACTGTCCGGGGGAAACGAGCAGTACTTC. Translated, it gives CASSLALLSGGNEQYF.

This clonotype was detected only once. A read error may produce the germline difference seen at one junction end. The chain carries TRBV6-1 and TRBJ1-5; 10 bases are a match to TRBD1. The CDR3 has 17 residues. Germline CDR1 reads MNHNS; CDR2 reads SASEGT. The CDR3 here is CASSNPPGQGWVQTQHF. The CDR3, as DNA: TGTGCCAGCAGCAACCCCCCGGGACAGGGGTGGGTTCAGACCCAGCATTTT.

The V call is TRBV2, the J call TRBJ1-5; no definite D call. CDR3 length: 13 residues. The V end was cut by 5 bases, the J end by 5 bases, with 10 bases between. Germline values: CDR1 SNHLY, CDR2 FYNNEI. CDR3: CASSILAYQPQHF. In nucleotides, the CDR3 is TGTGCCAGCAGTATACTAGCCTATCAGCCCCAGCATTTT.

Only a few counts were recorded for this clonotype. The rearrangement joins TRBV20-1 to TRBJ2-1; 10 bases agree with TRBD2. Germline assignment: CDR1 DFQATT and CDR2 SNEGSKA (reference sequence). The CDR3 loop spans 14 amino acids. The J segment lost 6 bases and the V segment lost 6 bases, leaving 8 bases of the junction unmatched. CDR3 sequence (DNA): TGCAGTGCACTTTCTAGCGGGAGAGCCAATGAGCAGTTCTTC. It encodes CSALSSGRANEQFF.

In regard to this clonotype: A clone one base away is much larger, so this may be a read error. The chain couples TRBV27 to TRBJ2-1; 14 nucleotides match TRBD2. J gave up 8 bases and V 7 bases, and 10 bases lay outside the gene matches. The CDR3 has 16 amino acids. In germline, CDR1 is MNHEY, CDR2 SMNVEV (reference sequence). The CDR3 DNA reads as TGTGCCAGCATTCTCGGGACTAGCGGGAGCTCGTATGAGCAGTTCTTC. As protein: CASILGTSGSSYEQFF.

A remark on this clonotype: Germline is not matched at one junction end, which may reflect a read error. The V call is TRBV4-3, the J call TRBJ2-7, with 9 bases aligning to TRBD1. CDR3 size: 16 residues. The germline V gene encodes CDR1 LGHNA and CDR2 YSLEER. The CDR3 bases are TGCGCCAGCAGCCCCCAGACAGGGGGGTCCTACAATGAGCGGTTCTTC. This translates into CASSPQTGGSYNERFF.

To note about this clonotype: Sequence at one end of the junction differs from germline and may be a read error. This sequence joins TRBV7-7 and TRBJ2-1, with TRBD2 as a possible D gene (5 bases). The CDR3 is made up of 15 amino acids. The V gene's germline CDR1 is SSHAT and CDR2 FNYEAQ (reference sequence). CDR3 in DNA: TGTGCTAGCAGCACCACTAGGGCCCCCTACAATGAGCAGTTCTTC. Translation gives CASSTTRAPYNEQFF.

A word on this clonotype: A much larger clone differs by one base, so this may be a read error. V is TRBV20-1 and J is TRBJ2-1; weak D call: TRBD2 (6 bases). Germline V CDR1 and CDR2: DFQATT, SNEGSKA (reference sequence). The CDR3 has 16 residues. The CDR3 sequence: CSVRDRVSGSTDEQFF. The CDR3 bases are TGCAGTGTTAGAGATCGGGTTAGCGGATCCACCGATGAGCAGTTCTTC.

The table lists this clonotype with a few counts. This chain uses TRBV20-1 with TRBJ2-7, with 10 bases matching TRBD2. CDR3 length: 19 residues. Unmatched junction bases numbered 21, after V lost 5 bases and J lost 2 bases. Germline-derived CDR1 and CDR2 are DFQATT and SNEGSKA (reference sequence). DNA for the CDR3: TGCAGTGCTCTCAGGGGCGCCGCGGCGGGAGCGGGAGGGGCCTACGAGCAGTACTTC. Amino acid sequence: CSALRGAAAGAGGAYEQYF.

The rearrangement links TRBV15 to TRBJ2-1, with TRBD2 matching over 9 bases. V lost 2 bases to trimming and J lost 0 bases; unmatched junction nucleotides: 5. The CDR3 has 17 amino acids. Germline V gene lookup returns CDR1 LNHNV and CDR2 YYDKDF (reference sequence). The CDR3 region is CATSRKGGRDSYNEQFF. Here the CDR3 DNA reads TGTGCCACCAGCAGAAAGGGCGGGAGGGACTCCTACAATGAGCAGTTCTTC.

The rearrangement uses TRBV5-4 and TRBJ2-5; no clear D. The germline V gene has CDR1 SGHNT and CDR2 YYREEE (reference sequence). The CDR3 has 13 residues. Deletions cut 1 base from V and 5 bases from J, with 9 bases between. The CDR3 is CASSLPGQETQYF. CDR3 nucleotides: TGTGCCAGCAGCTTGCCCGGGCAGGAGACCCAGTACTTC.

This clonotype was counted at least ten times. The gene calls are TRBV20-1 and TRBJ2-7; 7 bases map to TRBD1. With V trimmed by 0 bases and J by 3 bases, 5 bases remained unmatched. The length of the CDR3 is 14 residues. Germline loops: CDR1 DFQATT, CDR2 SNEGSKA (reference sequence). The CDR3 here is CSARDLGTVYEQYF. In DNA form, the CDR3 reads TGCAGTGCTAGAGATCTCGGGACAGTCTACGAGCAGTACTTC.

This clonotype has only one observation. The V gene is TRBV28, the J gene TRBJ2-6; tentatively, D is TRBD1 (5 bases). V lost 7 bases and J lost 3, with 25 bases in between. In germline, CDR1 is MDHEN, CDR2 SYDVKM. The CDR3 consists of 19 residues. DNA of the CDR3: TGTGCCAGCAACCCTTTGCTCGGTTACAGGAGTGGTGGGGCCAACGTCCTGACTTTC. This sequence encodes CASNPLLGYRSGGANVLTF.

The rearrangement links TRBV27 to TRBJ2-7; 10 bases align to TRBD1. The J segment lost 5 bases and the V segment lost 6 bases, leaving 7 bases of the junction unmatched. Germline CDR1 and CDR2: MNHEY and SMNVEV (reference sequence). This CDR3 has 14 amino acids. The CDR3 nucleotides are TGTGCCAGCAGGACTCTGACAGGGGGCCACGAGCAGTACTTC. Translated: CASRTLTGGHEQYF.

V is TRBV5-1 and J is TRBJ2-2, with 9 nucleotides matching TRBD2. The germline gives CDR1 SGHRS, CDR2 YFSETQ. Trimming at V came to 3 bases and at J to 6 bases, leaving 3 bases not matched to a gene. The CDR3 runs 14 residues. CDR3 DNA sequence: TGCGCCAGCAGCTGGATAGCGGGAGCCGGGGAGCTGTTTTTT. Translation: CASSWIAGAGELFF.